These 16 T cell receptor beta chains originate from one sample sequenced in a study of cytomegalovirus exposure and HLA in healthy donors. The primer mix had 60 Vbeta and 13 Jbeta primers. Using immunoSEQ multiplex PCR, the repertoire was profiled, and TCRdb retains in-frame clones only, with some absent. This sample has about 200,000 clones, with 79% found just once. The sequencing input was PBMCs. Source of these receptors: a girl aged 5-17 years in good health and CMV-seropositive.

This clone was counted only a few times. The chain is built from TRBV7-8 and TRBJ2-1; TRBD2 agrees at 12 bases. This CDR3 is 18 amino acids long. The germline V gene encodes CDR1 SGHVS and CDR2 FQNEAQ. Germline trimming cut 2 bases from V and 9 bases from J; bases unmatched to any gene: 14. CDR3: CASSLRFLTSGGTGEQFF. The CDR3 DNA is TGTGCCAGCAGCTTAAGGTTCCTTACTAGCGGGGGGACGGGTGAGCAGTTCTTC.

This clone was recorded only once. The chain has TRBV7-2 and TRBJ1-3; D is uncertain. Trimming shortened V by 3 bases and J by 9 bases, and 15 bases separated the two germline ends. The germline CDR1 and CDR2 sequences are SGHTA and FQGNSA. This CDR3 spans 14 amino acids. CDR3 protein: CASSFAGRLSTIYF. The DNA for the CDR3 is TGTGCCAGCAGCTTCGCAGGCAGGTTAAGCACCATATATTTT.

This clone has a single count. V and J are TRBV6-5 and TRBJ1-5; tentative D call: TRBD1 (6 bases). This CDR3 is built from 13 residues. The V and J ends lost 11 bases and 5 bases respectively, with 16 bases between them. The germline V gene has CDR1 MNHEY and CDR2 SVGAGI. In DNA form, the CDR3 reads TGTGCCGGGAGGGGGGACATCGATCAGCCCCAGCATTTT. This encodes CAGRGDIDQPQHF.

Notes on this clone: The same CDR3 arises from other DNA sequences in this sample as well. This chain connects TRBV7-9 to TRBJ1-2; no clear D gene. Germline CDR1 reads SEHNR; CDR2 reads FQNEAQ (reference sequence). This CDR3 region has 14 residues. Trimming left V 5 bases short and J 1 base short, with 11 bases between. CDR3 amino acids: CASSLEPVNYGYTF. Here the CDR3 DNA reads TGTGCCAGCAGCCTAGAGCCGGTTAACTATGGCTACACCTTC.

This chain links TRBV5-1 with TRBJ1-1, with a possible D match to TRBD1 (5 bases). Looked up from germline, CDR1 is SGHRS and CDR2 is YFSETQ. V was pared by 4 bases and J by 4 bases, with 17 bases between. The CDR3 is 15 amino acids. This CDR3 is CASSPGGGKGTEAFF. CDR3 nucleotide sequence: TGCGCCAGCAGCCCTGGGGGGGGAAAGGGCACTGAAGCTTTCTTT.

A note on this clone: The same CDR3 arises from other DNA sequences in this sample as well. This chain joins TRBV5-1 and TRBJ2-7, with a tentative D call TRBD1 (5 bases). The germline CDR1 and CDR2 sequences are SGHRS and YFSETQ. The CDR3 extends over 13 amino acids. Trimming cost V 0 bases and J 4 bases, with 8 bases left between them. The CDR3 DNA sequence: TGCGCCAGCAGCTTGGGACAGAATTACGAGCAGTACTTC. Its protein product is CASSLGQNYEQYF.

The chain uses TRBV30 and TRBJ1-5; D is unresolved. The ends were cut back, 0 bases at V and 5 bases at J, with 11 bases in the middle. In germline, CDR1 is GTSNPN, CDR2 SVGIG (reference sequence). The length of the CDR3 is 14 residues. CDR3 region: CAWSVRGGHQPQHF. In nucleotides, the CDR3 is TGTGCCTGGAGTGTACGGGGTGGCCATCAGCCCCAGCATTTT.

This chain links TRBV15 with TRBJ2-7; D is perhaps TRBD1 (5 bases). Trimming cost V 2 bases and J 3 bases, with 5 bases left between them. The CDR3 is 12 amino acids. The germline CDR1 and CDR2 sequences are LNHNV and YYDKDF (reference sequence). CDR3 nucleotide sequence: TGTGCCACCAGCAGACAGGGCTACGAGCAGTACTTC. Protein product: CATSRQGYEQYF. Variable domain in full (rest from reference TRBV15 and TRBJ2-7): DAMVIQNPRYQVTQFGKPVTLSCSQTLNHNVMYWYQQKSSQAPKLLFHYYDKDFNNEADTPDNFQSRRPNTSFCFLDIRSPGLGDTAMYLCATSRQGYEQYFGPGTRLTVT.

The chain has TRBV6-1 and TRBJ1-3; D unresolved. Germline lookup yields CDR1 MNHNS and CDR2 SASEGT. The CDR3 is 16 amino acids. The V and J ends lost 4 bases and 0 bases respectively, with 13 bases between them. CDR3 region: CASSGIGRSSGNTIYF. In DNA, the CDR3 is TGTGCCAGCAGTGGAATAGGGAGGTCCTCTGGAAACACCATATATTTT.

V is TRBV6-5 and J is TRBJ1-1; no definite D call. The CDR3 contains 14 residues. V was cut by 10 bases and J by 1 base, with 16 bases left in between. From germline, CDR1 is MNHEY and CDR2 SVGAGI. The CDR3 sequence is CATRPSVSNTEAFF. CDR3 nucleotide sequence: TGTGCCACCAGGCCATCGGTATCGAACACTGAAGCTTTCTTT.

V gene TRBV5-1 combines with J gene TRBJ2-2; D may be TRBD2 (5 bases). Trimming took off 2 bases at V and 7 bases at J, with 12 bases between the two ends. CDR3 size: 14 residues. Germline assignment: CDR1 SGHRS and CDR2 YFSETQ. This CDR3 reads CASSFLEGGGELFF. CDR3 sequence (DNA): TGCGCCAGCAGCTTCCTAGAGGGTGGCGGGGAGCTGTTTTTT.

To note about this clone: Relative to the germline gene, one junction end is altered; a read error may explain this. The CDR3 nucleotides read TGTGCCAGCAGCTCGGACCTAGCCCAGTCGGACTTC. Translated: CASSSDLAQSDF. This chain uses TRBV7-2 with TRBJ2-7; D possibly corresponds to TRBD2 (5 bases). The V gene's germline CDR1 is SGHTA and CDR2 FQGNSA. The CDR3 length is 12 residues.

CDR3 region: CASSLRQDPIQPQHF. Here the CDR3 DNA reads TGTGCCAGCAGCCTCCGACAGGACCCGATTCAGCCCCAGCATTTT. The J gene is TRBJ1-5, the V gene TRBV7-8; possibly TRBD1 for D (6 bases). V lost 5 bases to trimming and J lost 6 bases, with 17 bases between them. Germline V gene lookup returns CDR1 SGHVS and CDR2 FQNEAQ. The CDR3 loop spans 15 amino acids. Using reference TRBV7-8 and TRBJ1-5 for the parts outside the CDR3, the full variable domain is GAGVSQSPRYKVAKRGQDVALRCDPISGHVSLFWYQQALGQGPEFLTYFQNEAQLDKSGLPSDRFFAERPEGSVSTLKIQRTQQEDSAVYLCASSLRQDPIQPQHFGDGTRLSIL.

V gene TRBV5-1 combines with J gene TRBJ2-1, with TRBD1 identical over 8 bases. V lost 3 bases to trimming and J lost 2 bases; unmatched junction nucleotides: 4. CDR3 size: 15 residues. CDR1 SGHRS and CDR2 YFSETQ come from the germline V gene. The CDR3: CASSSGTGPYNEQFF. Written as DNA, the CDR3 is TGCGCCAGCAGCTCCGGGACAGGTCCCTACAATGAGCAGTTCTTC.

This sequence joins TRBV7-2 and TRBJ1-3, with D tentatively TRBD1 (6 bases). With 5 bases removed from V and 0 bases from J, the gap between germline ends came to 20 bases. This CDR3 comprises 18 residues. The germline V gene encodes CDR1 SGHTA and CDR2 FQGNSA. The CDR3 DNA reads TGTGCCAGCAGCCTGCGGACAGCCCAGCCTAACTCTGGAAACACCATATATTTT. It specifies CASSLRTAQPNSGNTIYF.

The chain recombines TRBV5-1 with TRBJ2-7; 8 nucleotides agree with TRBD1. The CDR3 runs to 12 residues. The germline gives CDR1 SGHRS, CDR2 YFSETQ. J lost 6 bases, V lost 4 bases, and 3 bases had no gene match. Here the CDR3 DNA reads TGCGCCAGCAGCCTACAGGGGGGCGAGCAGTACTTC. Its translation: CASSLQGGEQYF.